What follows describes a single T cell receptor beta chain. Its antigen is as yet unknown. Other DNA sequences in this specimen translate into the identical CDR3. TCRdb's copy holds only in-frame clones and misses some; the assay was immunoSEQ multiplex PCR. This sample has about 46,000 clones, with 80% to 90% found just once. This sample stems from a study of regulatory and conventional T cells in RAG deficiency. Study-wide findings and caveats: Other subsets showed around 10-fold reductions, but Treg unique TCR beta sequences fell roughly 100-fold in these patients.

Conventional CD4+ T cells were sorted from blood as CD25-low CD127-high cells. Germline V CDR1 and CDR2: KGHSH, LQKENI. The CDR3 has 15 residues. The trim removed 1 base at V and 6 bases at J, leaving 7 bases unmatched. This sample also belongs to another study, concerning regulatory T cells. This second study says: The PCR used 52 TRBV and 13 TRBJ primers.

Sample: CD4+ effector T cells sorted from blood. The TCR comes from a human donor in good health. The chain couples TRBV18 to TRBJ2-7, with TRBD1 matching over 9 bases. The CDR3 loop is CASSPRQGGYGEQYF. The CDR3 region has the DNA TGTGCCAGCTCACCACGACAGGGGGGGTATGGCGAGCAGTACTTC. Filled out from reference TRBV18 and TRBJ2-7, the complete variable domain reads NAGVMQNPRHLVRRRGQEARLRCSPMKGHSHVYWYRQLPEEGLKFMVYLQKENIIDESGMPKERFSAEFPKEGPSILRIQQVVRGDSAAYFCASSPRQGGYGEQYFGPGTRLTVT.